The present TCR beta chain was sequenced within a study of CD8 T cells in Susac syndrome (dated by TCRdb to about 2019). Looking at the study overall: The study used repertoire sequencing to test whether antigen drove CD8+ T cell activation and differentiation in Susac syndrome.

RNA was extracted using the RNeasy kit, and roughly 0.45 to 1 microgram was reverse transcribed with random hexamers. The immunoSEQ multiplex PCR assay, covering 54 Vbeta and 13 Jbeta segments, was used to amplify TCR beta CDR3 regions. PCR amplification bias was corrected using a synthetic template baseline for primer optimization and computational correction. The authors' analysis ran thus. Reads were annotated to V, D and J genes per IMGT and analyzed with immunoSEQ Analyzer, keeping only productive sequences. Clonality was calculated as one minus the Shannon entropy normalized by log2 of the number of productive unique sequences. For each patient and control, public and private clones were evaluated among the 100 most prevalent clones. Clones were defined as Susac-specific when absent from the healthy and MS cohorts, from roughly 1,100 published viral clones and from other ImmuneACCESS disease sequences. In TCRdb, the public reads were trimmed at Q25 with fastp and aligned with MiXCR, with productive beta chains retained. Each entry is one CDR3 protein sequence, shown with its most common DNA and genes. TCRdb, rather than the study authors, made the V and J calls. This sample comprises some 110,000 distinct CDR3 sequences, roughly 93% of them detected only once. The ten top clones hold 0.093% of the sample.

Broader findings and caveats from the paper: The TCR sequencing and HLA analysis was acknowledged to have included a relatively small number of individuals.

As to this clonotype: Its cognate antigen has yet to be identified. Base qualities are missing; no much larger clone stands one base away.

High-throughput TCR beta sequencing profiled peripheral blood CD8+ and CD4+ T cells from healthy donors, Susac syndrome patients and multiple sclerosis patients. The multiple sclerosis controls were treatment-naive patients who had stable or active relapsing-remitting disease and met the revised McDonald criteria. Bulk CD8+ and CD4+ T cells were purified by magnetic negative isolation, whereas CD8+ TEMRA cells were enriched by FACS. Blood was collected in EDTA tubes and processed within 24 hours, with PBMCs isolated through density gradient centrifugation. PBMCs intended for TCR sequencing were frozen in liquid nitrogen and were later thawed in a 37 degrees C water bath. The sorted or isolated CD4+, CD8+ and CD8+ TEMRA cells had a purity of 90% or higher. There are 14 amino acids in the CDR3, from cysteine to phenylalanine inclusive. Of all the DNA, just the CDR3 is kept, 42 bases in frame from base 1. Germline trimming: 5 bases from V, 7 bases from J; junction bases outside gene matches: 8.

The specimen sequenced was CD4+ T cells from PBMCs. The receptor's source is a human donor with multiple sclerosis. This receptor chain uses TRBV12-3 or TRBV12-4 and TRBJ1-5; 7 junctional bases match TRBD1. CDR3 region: CASSPNRGGQPQHF. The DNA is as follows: TGTGCCAGCAGTCCGAACAGGGGTGGACAGCCCCAGCATTTT.